A single sample gave rise to the 12 T cell receptor beta chains below, sequenced in a study of T cell responses to AZD1222 COVID-19 vaccine (dated by TCRdb to about 2021). Receptors were amplified or captured by the immunoSEQ multiplex PCR assay. TCRdb limited this immuneACCESS table to in-frame rearrangements with V and J called. A share of clones is missing; checked studies link under half to unresolved V genes, and the rest is unexplained. The sample contains 150,000 to 180,000 clones, over 85% of them found a single time. The top ten hold approximately 19% of the sample. The sample's time point, from its label and the paper: baseline before first vaccination. The sequencing here drew on peripheral blood, taken on day 0 of AZD1222 vaccination. Receptors originate from an adult in good health.

CDR3 coding DNA: TGTGCCAGCAGCCTACAGGGGGCGGGTGGCTACACCTTC. Translating it yields CASSLQGAGGYTF. The chain combines TRBV28 with TRBJ1-2; 9 positions agree with TRBD1. The J segment lost 7 bases and the V segment lost 6 bases, leaving 6 bases of the junction unmatched. The germline gives CDR1 MDHEN, CDR2 SYDVKM. This CDR3 comprises 13 residues.

This chain joins TRBV10-2 and TRBJ1-5, with D possibly TRBD1 on 6 matching bases. The CDR3 length is 15 residues. The germline V gene has CDR1 WSHSY and CDR2 SAAADI. V lost 6 bases to trimming and J lost 7 bases, with 19 bases between them. The CDR3 bases are TGCGCCAGCAGCCAGGGGTCCACAGGGAGACAGCCCCAGCATTTT. Its translation: CASSQGSTGRQPQHF.

The rearrangement uses TRBV23-1 and TRBJ1-2; D gene uncertain. TRBV23-1 qualifies as an ORF whose function is uncertain. CDR3 length: 12 amino acids. V was cut by 0 bases and J by 9 bases, with 8 bases left in between. CDR3 sequence (DNA): TGCGCCAGCAGTCAATCTGTTTTCAGCTACACCTTC. Amino acids: CASSQSVFSYTF.

This clone has a single count. This chain connects TRBV5-1 to TRBJ1-3, with D unresolved. CDR1 SGHRS and CDR2 YFSETQ come from the germline V gene. The CDR3 runs 16 residues. Between the trimmed V and J ends, which lost 7 bases and 1 base, there was a span of 18 bases. The DNA for the CDR3 is TGCGCCAGCGCCCCAGTCGGGGTAAATTCTGGAAACACCATATATTTT. Encoded protein: CASAPVGVNSGNTIYF.

The chain recombines TRBV7-3 with TRBJ2-3, with D possibly TRBD1 on 6 matching bases. CDR1 is SGHTA and CDR2 is FQGTGA in the germline V gene. Deletions cut 5 bases from V and 6 bases from J, with 15 bases between. This CDR3 is 14 amino acids long. The CDR3 sequence: CASSKLGGGDTQYF. The CDR3 nucleotides are TGTGCCAGCAGCAAACTAGGGGGTGGGGATACGCAGTATTTT.

The rearrangement uses TRBV5-5 and TRBJ1-2; no firm D call. The CDR3 runs 14 residues. The germline V gene encodes CDR1 SGHKS and CDR2 YYEKEE (reference sequence). Trimming took 1 base from V and 4 from J, leaving 11 bases between them. CDR3 amino acids: CASSLQEAGYGYTF. CDR3 nucleotides: TGTGCCAGCAGCTTGCAAGAGGCCGGCTATGGCTACACCTTC.

The chain uses TRBV28 and TRBJ1-3, with a tentative D call TRBD1 (6 bases). The CDR3 contains 15 residues. Germline CDR1 is MDHEN and CDR2 is SYDVKM. V lost 4 bases, J lost 0 bases, and 10 bases lay in between. The CDR3 region is CASSWGPHSGNTIYF. The CDR3, as DNA: TGTGCCAGCAGTTGGGGGCCGCACTCTGGAAACACCATATATTTT. Full variable domain (remainder filled in from reference TRBV28 and TRBJ1-3): DVKVTQSSRYLVKRTGEKVFLECVQDMDHENMFWYRQDPGLGLRLIYFSYDVKMKEKGDIPEGYSVSREKKERFSLILESASTNQTSMYLCASSWGPHSGNTIYFGEGSWLTVV.

V usage is TRBV10-3 and J usage is TRBJ1-5; maybe TRBD1 (5 bases). The CDR3 spans 15 residues. Germline V gene lookup returns CDR1 ENHRY and CDR2 SYGVKD. V lost 1 base, J lost 4 bases, and 11 bases lay in between. The chain's CDR3 is CAISEFTGGNQPQHF. CDR3 sequence (DNA): TGTGCCATCAGTGAGTTCACAGGCGGGAATCAGCCCCAGCATTTT.

The chain employs TRBV5-1 and TRBJ1-4; 9 bases line up with TRBD1. The germline V gene has CDR1 SGHRS and CDR2 YFSETQ. V lost 2 bases and J lost 8; bases outside the gene matches: 7. The CDR3 spans 15 residues. The CDR3 is CASSLKQGAGEKLFF. CDR3 coding DNA: TGCGCCAGCAGCTTAAAACAGGGGGCAGGGGAAAAACTGTTTTTT.

V gene TRBV27 combines with J gene TRBJ2-2; 12 bases line up with TRBD1. CDR3 length: 18 amino acids. Germline V gene lookup returns CDR1 MNHEY and CDR2 SMNVEV (reference sequence). J gave up 1 base and V 6 bases, and 9 bases lay outside the gene matches. The CDR3 bases are TGTGCCAGCAGCCCGGGACAGGGGGCGCTCCGGAACACCGGGGAGCTGTTTTTT. This sequence encodes CASSPGQGALRNTGELFF.

The genes are TRBV18 and TRBJ1-2, with 7 bases aligning to TRBD1. Trimming took 1 base from V and 6 from J; bases not matched to a gene: 23. The germline gives CDR1 KGHSH, CDR2 LQKENI. The CDR3 spans 20 residues. The CDR3 nucleotides are TGTGCCAGCTCACCACGTTTAACCACCGTGGGACAGAAAACTTATGATGGCTACACCTTC. Residues: CASSPRLTTVGQKTYDGYTF.

This clone has only one observation. The genes are TRBV9 and TRBJ1-3, with TRBD1 as a possible D gene (5 bases). V gave up 0 bases and J gave up 0 bases, with 10 bases separating them. This CDR3 contains 16 residues. Germline CDR1 reads SGDLS; CDR2 reads YYNGEE. This CDR3 is CASSVAGAGSGNTIYF. The CDR3, as DNA: TGTGCCAGCAGCGTAGCCGGGGCCGGCTCTGGAAACACCATATATTTT.